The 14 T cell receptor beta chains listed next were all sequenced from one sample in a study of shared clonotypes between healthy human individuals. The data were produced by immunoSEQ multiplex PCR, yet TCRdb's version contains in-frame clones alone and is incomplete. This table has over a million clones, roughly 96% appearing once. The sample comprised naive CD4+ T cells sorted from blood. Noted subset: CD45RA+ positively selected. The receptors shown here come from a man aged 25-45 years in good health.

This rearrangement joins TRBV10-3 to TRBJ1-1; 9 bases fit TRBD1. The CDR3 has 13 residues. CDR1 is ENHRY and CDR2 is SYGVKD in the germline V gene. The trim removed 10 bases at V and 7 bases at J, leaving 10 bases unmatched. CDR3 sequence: CASRPGQGVEAFF. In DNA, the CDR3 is TGTGCCAGCAGACCGGGACAGGGTGTTGAAGCTTTCTTT.

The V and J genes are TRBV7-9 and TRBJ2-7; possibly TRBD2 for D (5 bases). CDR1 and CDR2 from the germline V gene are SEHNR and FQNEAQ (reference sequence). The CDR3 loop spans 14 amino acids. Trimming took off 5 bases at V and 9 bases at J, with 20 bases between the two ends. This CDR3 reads CASSLPGSSFVQYF. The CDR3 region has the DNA TGTGCCAGCAGCCTCCCGGGGTCTTCGTTCGTGCAGTACTTC.

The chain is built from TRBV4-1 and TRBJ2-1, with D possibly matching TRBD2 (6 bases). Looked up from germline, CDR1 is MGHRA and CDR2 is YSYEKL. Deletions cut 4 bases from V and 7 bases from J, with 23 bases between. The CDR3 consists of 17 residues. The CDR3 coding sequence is TGCGCCAGCAGCCTCTCACCCGGGAGATCCGGTGGGAATGAGCAGTTCTTC. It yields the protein CASSLSPGRSGGNEQFF.

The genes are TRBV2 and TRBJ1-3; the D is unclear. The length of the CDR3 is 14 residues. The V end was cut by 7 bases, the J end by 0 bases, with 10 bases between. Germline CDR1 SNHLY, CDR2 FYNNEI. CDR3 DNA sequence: TGTGCCAGCACCGAACGGGGCTCTGGAAACACCATATATTTT. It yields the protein CASTERGSGNTIYF.

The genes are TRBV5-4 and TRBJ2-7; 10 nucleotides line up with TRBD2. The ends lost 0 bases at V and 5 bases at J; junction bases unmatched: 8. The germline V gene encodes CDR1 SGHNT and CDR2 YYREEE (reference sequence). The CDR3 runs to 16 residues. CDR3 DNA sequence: TGTGCCAGCAGCTTGGCAGCGGGAGGGCCAACCCACGAGCAGTACTTC. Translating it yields CASSLAAGGPTHEQYF.

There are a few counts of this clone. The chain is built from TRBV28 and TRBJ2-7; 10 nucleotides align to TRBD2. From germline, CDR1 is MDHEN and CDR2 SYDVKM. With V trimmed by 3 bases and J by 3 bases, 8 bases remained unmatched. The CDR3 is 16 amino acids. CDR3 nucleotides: TGTGCCAGCAGTTTTCGAGGGGCTAGCGGGAGCTACGAGCAGTACTTC. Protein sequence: CASSFRGASGSYEQYF.

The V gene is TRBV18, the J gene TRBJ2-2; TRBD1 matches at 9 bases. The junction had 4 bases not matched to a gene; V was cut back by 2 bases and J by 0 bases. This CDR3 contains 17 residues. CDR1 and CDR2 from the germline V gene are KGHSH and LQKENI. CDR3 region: CASSPGTGYANTGELFF. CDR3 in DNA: TGTGCCAGCTCACCAGGGACAGGGTACGCGAACACCGGGGAGCTGTTTTTT.

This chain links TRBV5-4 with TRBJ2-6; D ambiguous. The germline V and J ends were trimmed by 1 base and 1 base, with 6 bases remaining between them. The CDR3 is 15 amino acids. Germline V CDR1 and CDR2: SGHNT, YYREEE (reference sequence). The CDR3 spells CASSLPQSGANVLTF. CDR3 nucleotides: TGTGCCAGCAGCTTGCCCCAATCTGGGGCCAACGTCCTGACTTTC.

CDR3 bases: TGTGCCAGCAGCTTGCCAGGCGGCACCTACAATGAGCAGTTCTTC. Translation gives CASSLPGGTYNEQFF. The chain joins TRBV11-2 to TRBJ2-1; D not certain. This CDR3 is 15 amino acids long. CDR1 is SGHAT and CDR2 is FQNNGV in the germline V gene. V was clipped by 3 bases and J by 2 bases, with 11 bases between them.

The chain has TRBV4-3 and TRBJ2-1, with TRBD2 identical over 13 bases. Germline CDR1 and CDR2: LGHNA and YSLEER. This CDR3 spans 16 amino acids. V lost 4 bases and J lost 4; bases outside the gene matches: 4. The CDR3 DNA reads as TGCGCCAGCAGCCGGACTAGCGGGAGTTCGTACAATGAGCAGTTCTTC. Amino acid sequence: CASSRTSGSSYNEQFF.

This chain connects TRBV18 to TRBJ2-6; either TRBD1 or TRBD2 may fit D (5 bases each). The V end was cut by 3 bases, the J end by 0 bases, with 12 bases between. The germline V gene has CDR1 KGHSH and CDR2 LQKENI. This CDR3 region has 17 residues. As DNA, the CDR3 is TGTGCCAGCTCACCCGGGGACGACGACTCTGGGGCCAACGTCCTGACTTTC. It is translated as CASSPGDDDSGANVLTF.

CDR3 in amino acids: CARGVAGGISNEQFF. The CDR3 DNA reads as TGTGCCAGAGGGGTAGCGGGAGGCATTTCCAATGAGCAGTTCTTC. The rearrangement joins TRBV27 to TRBJ2-1; TRBD2 agrees at 10 bases. Germline-derived CDR1 and CDR2 are MNHEY and SMNVEV (reference sequence). This CDR3 contains 15 residues. Germline trimming cut 9 bases from V and 6 bases from J; bases unmatched to any gene: 11.

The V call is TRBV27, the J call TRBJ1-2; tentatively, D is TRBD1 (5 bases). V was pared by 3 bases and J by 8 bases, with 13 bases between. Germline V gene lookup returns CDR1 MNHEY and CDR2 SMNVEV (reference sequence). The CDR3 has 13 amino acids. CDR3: CASSFKGKWGYTF. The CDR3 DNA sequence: TGTGCCAGCAGTTTCAAGGGGAAGTGGGGCTACACCTTC.

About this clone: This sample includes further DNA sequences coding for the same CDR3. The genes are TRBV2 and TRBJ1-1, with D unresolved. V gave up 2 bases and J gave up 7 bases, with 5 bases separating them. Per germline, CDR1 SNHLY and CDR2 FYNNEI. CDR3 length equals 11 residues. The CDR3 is CASSEWGEAFF. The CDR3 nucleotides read TGTGCCAGCAGTGAATGGGGTGAAGCTTTCTTT.